The 32 T cell receptor beta chains in this list originate from one sample, sequenced in a study of cytomegalovirus exposure and HLA in healthy donors. The PCR made use of 60 Vbeta and 13 Jbeta primers. TCRdb's copy holds only in-frame clones and misses some; the assay was immunoSEQ multiplex PCR. The sample has around 190,000 clones, less than 80% seen once; the top ten hold roughly 0.76%. Specimen: PBMCs. Receptor source: a woman between 35 and 50 years old in good health and CMV-seronegative.

The chain uses TRBV5-1 and TRBJ2-7; 9 bases line up with TRBD1. This CDR3 comprises 14 residues. V shed 4 bases, J shed 7 bases, and the junction held 9 bases outside the gene matches. The germline V gene encodes CDR1 SGHRS and CDR2 YFSETQ. The chain's CDR3 is CASSLRTGDGEQYF. For the CDR3, the DNA is TGCGCCAGCAGCCTCCGGACAGGGGACGGAGAGCAGTACTTC.

This rearrangement joins TRBV29-1 to TRBJ2-7, with D perhaps TRBD2 (5 bases). The ends were cut back, 6 bases at V and 6 bases at J, with 12 bases in the middle. Germline CDR1 is SQVTM and CDR2 is ANQGSEA. The CDR3 has 11 residues. CDR3: CSVGEGSEQYF. DNA for the CDR3: TGCAGCGTCGGCGAGGGCAGCGAGCAGTACTTC.

This chain uses TRBV27 with TRBJ2-3, with TRBD2 matching over 10 bases. This CDR3 is built from 15 residues. The germline CDR1 and CDR2 sequences are MNHEY and SMNVEV (reference sequence). Unmatched junction bases numbered 3, after V lost 3 bases and J lost 3 bases. Written as DNA, the CDR3 is TGTGCCAGCAGTTTCTTAGCGGGAGGAACAGATACGCAGTATTTT. Translating gives CASSFLAGGTDTQYF.

The V call is TRBV7-2, the J call TRBJ2-2, with 7 bases matching TRBD2. Germline V CDR1 and CDR2: SGHTA, FQGNSA. The CDR3 contains 15 residues. V was clipped by 7 bases and J by 5 bases; unmatched bases: 10. In DNA, the CDR3 is TGTGCCAGCAAGGCGGGAGAGCGGGGTACCGGGGAGCTGTTTTTT. This encodes CASKAGERGTGELFF.

The chain couples TRBV7-9 to TRBJ2-5, with D possibly matching TRBD2 (6 bases). Germline V CDR1 and CDR2: SEHNR, FQNEAQ (reference sequence). The CDR3 sequence is 17 residues long. Trimming took 1 base from V and 0 from J, leaving 15 bases between them. The CDR3 protein is CASSLGGLSPYQETQYF. The CDR3, as DNA: TGTGCCAGCAGCTTAGGGGGACTCTCACCGTACCAAGAGACCCAGTACTTC. Looking up the rest from reference TRBV7-9 and TRBJ2-5 gives the full variable domain: DTGVSQNPRHKITKRGQNVTFRCDPISEHNRLYWYRQTLGQGPEFLTYFQNEAQLEKSRLLSDRFSAERPKGSFSTLEIQRTEQGDSAMYLCASSLGGLSPYQETQYFGPGTRLLVL.

The chain recombines TRBV28 with TRBJ2-1, with D uncertain. The V end lost 6 bases, the J end lost 8 bases, and 11 bases lay between the germline ends. The CDR3 has 12 amino acids. Germline values: CDR1 MDHEN, CDR2 SYDVKM. In DNA form, the CDR3 reads TGTGCCAGCAGGCTTACGAGTGATGAGCAGTTCTTC. Translating it yields CASRLTSDEQFF.

The chain joins TRBV5-1 to TRBJ2-1; TRBD2 matches 8 bases. The CDR3 has 15 amino acids. From germline, CDR1 is SGHRS and CDR2 YFSETQ. The V and J ends lost 1 base and 4 bases, in that order; junction bases with no gene match: 4. CDR3: CASSLLGGGYNEQFF. Written as DNA, the CDR3 is TGCGCCAGCAGCTTGCTCGGGGGGGGTTACAATGAGCAGTTCTTC.

This chain links TRBV4-3 with TRBJ2-7; 9 bases agree with TRBD1. CDR3 length equals 15 residues. Germline CDR1 is LGHNA and CDR2 is YSLEER. The V segment lost 1 base and the J segment 2 bases; nucleotides outside the gene matches: 3. The CDR3, as DNA: TGCGCCAGCAGCCAAGGGACAGGGGCGCCCTACGAGCAGTACTTC. This gives the protein CASSQGTGAPYEQYF.

The J gene is TRBJ2-1, the V gene TRBV15; 11 bases are shared with TRBD2. This CDR3 is built from 15 residues. Germline loops: CDR1 LNHNV, CDR2 YYDKDF (reference sequence). V shed 1 base and J 4 bases; nucleotides not matched to a gene: 0. The DNA for the CDR3 is TGTGCCACCAGCAGAGGACTAGCGGGGTACAATGAGCAGTTCTTC. Protein: CATSRGLAGYNEQFF.

The chain uses TRBV27 and TRBJ1-2, with a weak D call TRBD1 (6 bases). Germline lookup yields CDR1 MNHEY and CDR2 SMNVEV (reference sequence). Trimming took off 8 bases at V and 1 base at J, with 14 bases between the two ends. This CDR3 has 14 residues. The CDR3 here is CASGDRLDNYGYTF. The CDR3 DNA reads TGTGCCAGCGGCGACAGGTTAGATAACTATGGCTACACCTTC.

V and J are TRBV13 and TRBJ2-4; D might be TRBD2 (8 bases). The CDR3 runs 15 residues. Per the germline V gene, CDR1 is PRHDT and CDR2 is FYEKMQ (reference sequence). The V and J ends lost 4 bases and 8 bases respectively, with 18 bases between them. CDR3 in DNA: TGTGCCAGCAGCTCTAGCGGGCAGGGGGAACACATTCAGTACTTC. Encoded protein: CASSSSGQGEHIQYF.

The genes are TRBV27 and TRBJ2-3, with D perhaps matching TRBD2 (5 bases). Germline values: CDR1 MNHEY, CDR2 SMNVEV (reference sequence). The CDR3 totals 13 residues. The V end lost 6 bases, the J end lost 2 bases, and 9 bases lay between the germline ends. Written as DNA, the CDR3 is TGTGCCAGCAGAAATCTAGCCACAGATACGCAGTATTTT. The encoded protein is CASRNLATDTQYF.

The rearrangement links TRBV14 to TRBJ2-1, with TRBD2 matching 12 bases. The CDR3 totals 16 residues. Trimming removed 3 bases from V and 8 bases from J; junction bases left unmatched: 8. CDR1 and CDR2 from the germline V gene are SGHDN and FVKESK. The CDR3 loop is CASSHPTSGSIDEQFF. The CDR3 bases are TGTGCCAGCAGCCACCCGACTAGCGGGAGTATCGATGAGCAGTTCTTC.

This clone occurred a few times. The CDR3 nucleotides read TGTGCCATCAGTGGGCAAAATTCACCCCTCCACTTT. Protein product: CAISGQNSPLHF. The gene calls are TRBV10-3 and TRBJ1-6; D remains unclear. CDR1 is ENHRY, CDR2 SYGVKD, per germline. V was cut by 4 bases and J by 7 bases, with 5 bases left in between. The CDR3 loop spans 12 amino acids.

The CDR3 sequence: CASSVSTPYEQYF. The CDR3 nucleotides read TGTGCCAGCAGCGTATCCACACCTTACGAGCAGTACTTC. The rearrangement joins TRBV9 to TRBJ2-7; no definite D call. From germline, CDR1 is SGDLS and CDR2 YYNGEE. V shed 1 base and J shed 4 bases, with 9 bases lying between them. CDR3 length: 13 amino acids.

Here the CDR3 reads CAWSYRGNQPQHF. The CDR3 region has the DNA TGTGCCTGGAGTTACAGGGGGAATCAGCCCCAGCATTTT. This chain links TRBV30 with TRBJ1-5; 8 nucleotides agree with TRBD1. Trimming at V came to 2 bases and at J to 4 bases, leaving 1 base not matched to a gene. Looked up from germline, CDR1 is GTSNPN and CDR2 is SVGIG (reference sequence). The CDR3 is 13 residues long. The variable domain in full, completed from reference TRBV30 and TRBJ1-5, reads SQTIHQWPATLVQPVGSPLSLECTVEGTSNPNLYWYRQAAGRGLQLLFYSVGIGQISSEVPQNLSASRPQDRQFILSSKKLLLSDSGFYLCAWSYRGNQPQHFGDGTRLSIL.

V usage is TRBV4-2 and J usage is TRBJ2-5, with a weak D call TRBD1 (6 bases). Germline CDR1 and CDR2: LGHNA and YNFKEQ. The V end was cut by 4 bases, the J end by 0 bases, with 9 bases between. The CDR3 loop spans 14 amino acids. CDR3 region: CASSRDRNQETQYF. The CDR3, as DNA: TGTGCCAGCAGCCGAGACAGGAACCAAGAGACCCAGTACTTC.

This chain links TRBV7-9 with TRBJ2-7, with D possibly TRBD1 on 6 matching bases. V lost 5 bases to trimming and J lost 6 bases, with 8 bases between them. From germline, CDR1 is SEHNR and CDR2 FQNEAQ (reference sequence). There are 11 residues in the CDR3. CDR3 sequence reads: CASSTRGEQYF. In DNA form, the CDR3 reads TGTGCCAGCAGCACCAGGGGCGAGCAGTACTTC.

The chain recombines TRBV5-1 with TRBJ1-2, with D perhaps TRBD1 (5 bases). Germline assignment: CDR1 SGHRS and CDR2 YFSETQ. Trimming took 2 bases from V and 5 from J, leaving 10 bases between them. The CDR3 covers 13 residues. The CDR3 region is CASSLGEGYGYTF. As DNA, the CDR3 is TGCGCCAGCAGCTTAGGGGAAGGTTATGGCTACACCTTC.

The rearrangement joins TRBV9 to TRBJ1-3, with TRBD1 identical over 10 bases. The CDR3 is 17 amino acids. CDR1 is SGDLS and CDR2 is YYNGEE in the germline V gene. The V gene end was trimmed by 2 bases and the J gene end by 0 bases; junction bases not matched to a gene: 5. The CDR3: CASSVIGTGASGNTIYF. Written as DNA, the CDR3 is TGTGCCAGCAGCGTGATCGGGACAGGGGCCTCTGGAAACACCATATATTTT.

The rearrangement joins TRBV5-8 to TRBJ1-1; D uncertain. CDR1 and CDR2 from the germline V gene are SGHTS and YDEGEE. The CDR3 runs to 15 residues. The germline V and J ends were trimmed by 3 bases and 1 base, with 13 bases remaining between them. The CDR3: CASSSPGVRNTEAFF. CDR3 nucleotide sequence: TGTGCCAGCAGCTCTCCCGGGGTGAGGAACACTGAAGCTTTCTTT.

J is TRBJ2-2 and V is TRBV5-4; TRBD2 might be the D (5 bases). CDR1 and CDR2 from the germline V gene are SGHNT and YYREEE (reference sequence). The CDR3 has 14 residues. The ends were cut back, 4 bases at V and 3 bases at J, with 10 bases in the middle. CDR3 loop: CASSPGTHTGELFF. The DNA of the CDR3 is TGTGCCAGCAGCCCGGGAACACACACCGGGGAGCTGTTTTTT.

V usage is TRBV5-1 and J usage is TRBJ2-5; TRBD1 matches 8 bases. Germline CDR1 SGHRS, CDR2 YFSETQ. V trimming: 2 bases; J trimming: 2 bases; junction bases outside the gene matches: 11. There are 17 residues in the CDR3. CDR3 in amino acids: CASSFTGTGYVQETQYF. The CDR3 bases are TGCGCCAGCAGCTTTACCGGGACAGGTTACGTTCAAGAGACCCAGTACTTC.

The CDR3 DNA sequence: TGCGCCAGCAGCCAAGATTCCGGGACAACCTATGGCTACACCTTC. Protein sequence: CASSQDSGTTYGYTF. This rearrangement joins TRBV4-1 to TRBJ1-2, with D perhaps TRBD1 (6 bases). The CDR3 is 15 residues long. The V gene lost 0 bases and the J gene lost 4 bases, with 12 bases spanning the gap. CDR1 MGHRA and CDR2 YSYEKL come from the germline V gene.

The table lists this clone with a few counts. CDR3 loop: CASSISLGGAPYNEQFF. CDR3 in DNA: TGTGCCAGTAGTATATCATTGGGCGGGGCCCCTTACAATGAGCAGTTCTTC. The chain is built from TRBV19 and TRBJ2-1; tentative D call: TRBD2 (6 bases). The CDR3 length is 17 residues. The germline V gene has CDR1 LNHDA and CDR2 SQIVND (reference sequence). Trimming left V 2 bases short and J 4 bases short, with 18 bases between.

The chain uses TRBV4-3 and TRBJ2-5, with D possibly being TRBD2 (6 bases). The V end was cut by 0 bases, the J end by 0 bases, with 17 bases between. The CDR3 sequence is 18 residues long. Germline V gives CDR1 LGHNA, CDR2 YSLEER. CDR3 loop: CASSQEVGEEWYQETQYF. The CDR3 DNA sequence: TGCGCCAGCAGCCAAGAGGTCGGGGAGGAATGGTACCAAGAGACCCAGTACTTC.

V and J are TRBV5-6 and TRBJ1-2; 8 nucleotides agree with TRBD1. Looked up from germline, CDR1 is SGHDT and CDR2 is YYEEEE. The CDR3 sequence is 14 residues long. The V gene end was trimmed by 4 bases and the J gene end by 8 bases; junction bases not matched to a gene: 10. CDR3 nucleotides: TGTGCCAGCAGCCCAGGGCAGGGGGCGGAGGGCTACACCTTC. Encoded protein: CASSPGQGAEGYTF.

The gene calls are TRBV28 and TRBJ1-4, with D possibly being TRBD1 (6 bases). Germline-derived CDR1 and CDR2 are MDHEN and SYDVKM. CDR3 length equals 13 residues. V was cut by 5 bases and J by 8 bases, with 12 bases left in between. The CDR3 reads CASSPPRGEKLFF. The DNA for the CDR3 is TGTGCCAGCAGTCCACCGAGGGGGGAAAAACTGTTTTTT.

The chain couples TRBV19 to TRBJ1-4; D perhaps matches TRBD1 (5 bases). Germline V gene sequence: CDR1 LNHDA, CDR2 SQIVND (reference sequence). The CDR3 has 15 amino acids. Trimming removed 3 bases from V and 1 base from J, with 9 bases in between. CDR3 region: CASSIRGGTNEKLFF. For the CDR3, the DNA is TGTGCCAGTAGTATTCGCGGGGGAACTAATGAAAAACTGTTTTTT.

CDR3 sequence reads: CASSLGRGGTYEQYF. DNA for the CDR3: TGTGCCAGCAGCTTGGGGAGAGGGGGAACTTACGAGCAGTACTTC. The chain recombines TRBV13 with TRBJ2-7; D possibly corresponds to TRBD1 (6 bases). Germline assignment: CDR1 PRHDT and CDR2 FYEKMQ (reference sequence). The CDR3 is 15 residues long. V gave up 3 bases and J gave up 4 bases, with 16 bases separating them.

V usage is TRBV6-1 and J usage is TRBJ1-2, with D perhaps matching TRBD1 (5 bases). The V and J ends lost 3 bases and 5 bases respectively, with 7 bases between them. The CDR3 consists of 12 residues. CDR1 MNHNS and CDR2 SASEGT come from the germline V gene. The chain's CDR3 is CASSEGQYGYTF. The DNA for the CDR3 is TGTGCCAGCAGTGAGGGGCAGTATGGCTACACCTTC.

The chain employs TRBV12-5 and TRBJ1-4, with TRBD1 as a possible D gene (5 bases). V lost 1 base and J lost 7, with 10 bases in between. This CDR3 comprises 14 residues. Germline CDR1 and CDR2: LGHNT and FRNRAP. The CDR3 loop reads CASGLGQGTEKLFF. CDR3 DNA: TGTGCTAGTGGTTTGGGGCAGGGAACTGAAAAACTGTTTTTT. Variable domain in full (rest from reference TRBV12-5 and TRBJ1-4): DARVTQTPRHKVTEMGQEVTMRCQPILGHNTVFWYRQTMMQGLELLAYFRNRAPLDDSGMPKDRFSAEMPDATLATLKIQPSEPRDSAVYFCASGLGQGTEKLFFGSGTQLSVL.